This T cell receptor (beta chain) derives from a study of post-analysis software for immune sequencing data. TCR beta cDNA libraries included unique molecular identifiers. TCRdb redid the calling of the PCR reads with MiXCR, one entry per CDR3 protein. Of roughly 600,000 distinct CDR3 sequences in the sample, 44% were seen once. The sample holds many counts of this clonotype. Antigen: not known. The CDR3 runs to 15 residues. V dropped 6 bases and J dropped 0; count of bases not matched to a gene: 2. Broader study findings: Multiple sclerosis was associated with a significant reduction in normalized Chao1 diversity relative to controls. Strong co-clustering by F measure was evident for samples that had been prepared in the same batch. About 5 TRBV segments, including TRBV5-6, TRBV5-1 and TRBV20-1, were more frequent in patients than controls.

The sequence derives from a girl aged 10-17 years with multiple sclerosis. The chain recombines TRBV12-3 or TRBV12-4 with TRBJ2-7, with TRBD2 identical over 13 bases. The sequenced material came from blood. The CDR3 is CASRRTSGSSYEQYF. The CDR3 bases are TGTGCCAGCAGGAGGACTAGCGGGAGCTCCTACGAGCAGTACTTC.